The 31 T cell receptor beta chains given below trace back to one sample, sequenced in a study of radiation and T cells in renal cell carcinoma. Time point here: blood 2 weeks post-SBRT. Treatment meaning: 15 Gy SBRT to primary tumor, nephrectomy 4 weeks later. Profiled with immunoSEQ multiplex PCR; TCRdb holds only in-frame clones, not every one. This sample carries about 130,000 clones, 81% of them seen once, and the ten largest clones take approximately 5%. Sequencing used blood, obtained from a patient whose treatment included radiotherapy and nephrectomy. The source of these receptors is a man aged 50 to 59 with renal cell carcinoma.

The gene calls are TRBV5-8 and TRBJ2-7, with TRBD2 identical over 13 bases. Germline V gene data show CDR1 as SGHTS and CDR2 as YDEGEE. The CDR3 runs 15 residues. The V and J ends lost 4 bases and 4 bases, in that order; junction bases with no gene match: 5. Written as DNA, the CDR3 is TGTGCCAGCAGCCGGACTAGCGGGAGTGTGTACGAGCAGTACTTC. This codes for CASSRTSGSVYEQYF.

CDR3 sequence reads: CASRISEQYF. CDR3 nucleotide sequence: TGTGCCAGCAGAATCTCCGAGCAGTACTTC. The V gene is TRBV5-4, the J gene TRBJ2-7; no definite D call. The germline CDR1 and CDR2 sequences are SGHNT and YYREEE (reference sequence). The CDR3 length is 10 residues. Trimming stripped 5 bases from V and 6 bases from J, with 6 bases between.

The V call is TRBV18, the J call TRBJ2-1; 11 bases fit TRBD2. Per germline, CDR1 KGHSH and CDR2 LQKENI. V lost 0 bases and J lost 0; bases outside the gene matches: 4. There are 18 residues in the CDR3. The CDR3 reads CASSPPTTSGSSYNEQFF. DNA for the CDR3: TGTGCCAGCTCACCACCAACTACTAGCGGGAGCTCCTACAATGAGCAGTTCTTC. Filled out from reference TRBV18 and TRBJ2-1, the complete variable domain reads NAGVMQNPRHLVRRRGQEARLRCSPMKGHSHVYWYRQLPEEGLKFMVYLQKENIIDESGMPKERFSAEFPKEGPSILRIQQVVRGDSAAYFCASSPPTTSGSSYNEQFFGPGTRLTVL.

The chain links TRBV5-1 to TRBJ2-5; 13 bases map to TRBD2. Germline V gene lookup returns CDR1 SGHRS and CDR2 YFSETQ. V trimming: 1 base; J trimming: 2 bases; junction bases outside the gene matches: 2. The length of the CDR3 is 16 residues. The CDR3 is CASSLTSGGDQETQYF. In DNA, the CDR3 is TGCGCCAGCAGCTTGACTAGCGGGGGGGATCAAGAGACCCAGTACTTC.

The CDR3 nucleotides read TGTGCCAGCAGCATAGGACTAGCGGGCCAAGAGACCCAGTACTTC. This encodes CASSIGLAGQETQYF. V usage is TRBV6-5 and J usage is TRBJ2-5, with TRBD2 matching over 11 bases. Germline V gene data show CDR1 as MNHEY and CDR2 as SVGAGI. The V segment lost 6 bases and the J segment 1 base; nucleotides outside the gene matches: 4. This CDR3 contains 15 residues.

This rearrangement joins TRBV2 to TRBJ2-2, with D hard to call. Germline V CDR1 and CDR2: SNHLY, FYNNEI. The CDR3 extends over 11 amino acids. Trimming cost V 5 bases and J 6 bases, with 4 bases left between them. CDR3 bases: TGTGCCAGCAGTTTGTCCGGGGAGCTGTTTTTT. It is translated as CASSLSGELFF.

The V call is TRBV30, the J call TRBJ2-3; either TRBD1 or TRBD2 may fit D (5 bases each). This CDR3 comprises 13 residues. V was trimmed by 4 bases and J by 2 bases, leaving 10 bases between them. Germline assignment: CDR1 GTSNPN and CDR2 SVGIG (reference sequence). This chain's CDR3 is CAWNSGHTDTQYF. CDR3 DNA sequence: TGTGCCTGGAACAGCGGACACACAGATACGCAGTATTTT.

The chain links TRBV2 to TRBJ2-7; a possible D gene is TRBD1 (5 bases). Germline CDR1 reads SNHLY; CDR2 reads FYNNEI. Trimming pared 4 bases from V and 2 bases from J, leaving 6 bases between. The CDR3 consists of 12 residues. The CDR3 DNA follows: TGTGCCAGCAGTGTGGACACCTACGAGCAGTACTTC. Its translation is CASSVDTYEQYF.

The V call is TRBV2, the J call TRBJ2-5, with unresolved D. Germline CDR1 SNHLY, CDR2 FYNNEI. With 2 bases removed from V and 3 bases from J, the gap between germline ends came to 13 bases. The CDR3 loop spans 15 amino acids. The DNA of the CDR3 is TGTGCCAGCAGTGAATTGGACGTCAGGAAAGAGACCCAGTACTTC. It yields the protein CASSELDVRKETQYF.

A single count supports this clone. J is TRBJ2-3 and V is TRBV9, with 14 bases that match TRBD2. The CDR3 length is 18 residues. The V gene's germline CDR1 is SGDLS and CDR2 YYNGEE. Unmatched junction bases numbered 7, after V lost 4 bases and J lost 0 bases. The CDR3 DNA reads as TGTGCCAGCAGCCCCCCGACTAGCGGGGGGGGTAGCACAGATACGCAGTATTTT. Its translation is CASSPPTSGGGSTDTQYF.

The chain has TRBV2 and TRBJ1-1; D is perhaps TRBD1 (6 bases). Trimming took off 9 bases at V and 3 bases at J, with 14 bases between the two ends. Germline lookup yields CDR1 SNHLY and CDR2 FYNNEI. The CDR3 runs to 13 residues. CDR3 loop: CASLQGADTEAFF. In DNA, the CDR3 is TGTGCCAGTTTACAGGGAGCGGACACTGAAGCTTTCTTT.

The chain has TRBV7-8 and TRBJ1-2; the match to TRBD1 covers 12 bases. The ends lost 1 base at V and 4 bases at J; junction bases unmatched: 1. There are 15 residues in the CDR3. The germline gives CDR1 SGHVS, CDR2 FQNEAQ. The CDR3 here is CASSLGGQGAYGYTF. CDR3 coding DNA: TGTGCCAGCAGCTTAGGGGGACAGGGGGCCTATGGCTACACCTTC.

This clone was recorded a few times. One junction end does not reproduce the germline sequence, and a read error may be involved. This chain joins TRBV2 and TRBJ1-4; D gene unclear. The CDR3 is 14 residues long. Germline V gene data show CDR1 as SNHLY and CDR2 as FYNNEI. CDR3 DNA: TGTGCCAGCAGAGAAGCCACAACTAATGAAAAACTGTTTTTT. Its protein is CASREATTNEKLFF.

CDR3: CASSNGQGRGETQYF. The CDR3 DNA follows: TGTGCCAGCAGCAACGGACAGGGGCGCGGGGAGACCCAGTACTTC. The chain carries TRBV4-2 and TRBJ2-5; 9 positions match TRBD1. CDR3 length equals 15 residues. The V gene's germline CDR1 is LGHNA and CDR2 YNFKEQ. V gave up 5 bases and J gave up 5 bases; unmatched junction bases: 9.

The genes are TRBV27 and TRBJ2-1, with 7 bases fitting TRBD1. Germline CDR1 is MNHEY and CDR2 is SMNVEV (reference sequence). After removal of 7 bases from V and 4 bases from J, the junction contained 13 bases not matched to a gene. CDR3 length equals 16 residues. CDR3 residues: CASNWGYGTAYNEQFF. CDR3 coding DNA: TGTGCCAGCAATTGGGGGTACGGGACAGCGTACAATGAGCAGTTCTTC.

This clone was seen a few times. The chain combines TRBV9 with TRBJ1-6; D gene uncertain. This CDR3 comprises 14 residues. Germline CDR1 is SGDLS and CDR2 is YYNGEE. V lost 0 bases to trimming and J lost 9 bases, with 10 bases between them. CDR3 region: CASSVEGVVSPLHF. The CDR3 DNA sequence: TGTGCCAGCAGCGTAGAGGGAGTTGTTTCACCCCTCCACTTT. Using reference TRBV9 and TRBJ1-6 for the parts outside the CDR3, the full variable domain is DSGVTQTPKHLITATGQRVTLRCSPRSGDLSVYWYQQSLDQGLQFLIQYYNGEERAKGNILERFSAQQFPDLHSELNLSSLELGDSALYFCASSVEGVVSPLHFGNGTRLTVT.

This clone has only one observation. The rearrangement uses TRBV7-3 and TRBJ2-1; 8 positions match TRBD2. This CDR3 spans 15 amino acids. The V segment lost 2 bases and the J segment 9 bases; nucleotides outside the gene matches: 9. CDR1 SGHTA and CDR2 FQGTGA come from the germline V gene. The CDR3 sequence is CASSLGTSSKGEQFF. CDR3 sequence (DNA): TGTGCCAGCAGCTTAGGGACTAGTAGTAAGGGTGAGCAGTTCTTC.

The genes are TRBV10-3 and TRBJ1-2, with D possibly being TRBD1 (6 bases). V lost 4 bases and J lost 3, with 9 bases in between. Germline V gene sequence: CDR1 ENHRY, CDR2 SYGVKD. This CDR3 has 13 residues. CDR3 in amino acids: CAISAEGDYGYTF. The DNA for the CDR3 is TGTGCCATCAGTGCCGAGGGGGACTATGGCTACACCTTC.

The sample holds a few counts of this clone. This chain joins TRBV18 and TRBJ1-1; D is unresolved. CDR3 size: 12 residues. Germline CDR1 and CDR2: KGHSH and LQKENI. V shed 3 bases and J shed 3 bases, with 5 bases lying between them. DNA of the CDR3: TGTGCCAGCTCACCGGATCACACTGAAGCTTTCTTT. It encodes CASSPDHTEAFF.

This chain uses TRBV7-8 with TRBJ1-5; D remains unclear. This CDR3 comprises 15 residues. V shed 2 bases and J shed 1 base, with 9 bases lying between them. In germline, CDR1 is SGHVS, CDR2 FQNEAQ. The CDR3 region is CASSLMVRSNQPQHF. The CDR3, as DNA: TGTGCCAGCAGCTTAATGGTTAGAAGCAATCAGCCCCAGCATTTT.

The chain is built from TRBV19 and TRBJ2-5; D is ambiguous. The germline V and J ends were trimmed by 6 bases and 11 bases, with 16 bases remaining between them. The CDR3 has 12 amino acids. Germline lookup yields CDR1 LNHDA and CDR2 SQIVND (reference sequence). The chain's CDR3 is CASSPSGVVQYF. In DNA form, the CDR3 reads TGTGCCAGTAGCCCCTCGGGTGTGGTACAGTACTTC.

A word on this clone: At the DNA level, this CDR3 is encoded by other sequences in the same sample as well. J is TRBJ2-2 and V is TRBV5-1; the D is unclear. The CDR3 totals 13 residues. Between the trimmed V and J ends, which lost 0 bases and 1 base, there was a span of 1 base. Germline CDR1 is SGHRS and CDR2 is YFSETQ. CDR3 amino acids: CASSLGNTGELFF. The CDR3 nucleotides are TGCGCCAGCAGCTTGGGGAACACCGGGGAGCTGTTTTTT.

This chain links TRBV27 with TRBJ1-2; D not resolved. Trimming removed 3 bases at V and 4 bases at J, with 9 bases between. The CDR3 spans 13 residues. Germline CDR1 reads MNHEY; CDR2 reads SMNVEV (reference sequence). CDR3 loop: CASSFWNSYGYTF. Here the CDR3 DNA reads TGTGCCAGCAGTTTCTGGAACAGCTATGGCTACACCTTC.

The J gene is TRBJ1-2, the V gene TRBV4-2; a weak D match, TRBD1 (6 bases). V was shortened by 1 base and J by 4 bases, with 16 bases between the two germline ends. The germline V gene encodes CDR1 LGHNA and CDR2 YNFKEQ. CDR3 size: 16 residues. The CDR3 loop reads CASSQAPAGAGYGYTF. In nucleotides, the CDR3 is TGTGCCAGCAGCCAAGCCCCGGCGGGGGCTGGCTATGGCTACACCTTC.

The V and J genes are TRBV5-1 and TRBJ2-7; D might be TRBD1 (6 bases). V was clipped by 4 bases and J by 12 bases, with 29 bases between them. The length of the CDR3 is 16 residues. Looked up from germline, CDR1 is SGHRS and CDR2 is YFSETQ. CDR3 coding DNA: TGCGCCAGCAGCCCCAATCCCGGGACAAGCGAAACTAAGGGGTACTTC. Its protein is CASSPNPGTSETKGYF. The full variable domain, with the rest looked up from reference TRBV5-1 and TRBJ2-7, is KAGVTQTPRYLIKTRGQQVTLSCSPISGHRSVSWYQQTPGQGLQFLFEYFSETQRNKGNFPGRFSGRQFSNSRSEMNVSTLELGDSALYLCASSPNPGTSETKGYFGPGTRLTVT.

The rearrangement joins TRBV7-2 to TRBJ2-3, with D possibly being TRBD2 (7 bases). Trimming cost V 1 base and J 2 bases, with 19 bases left between them. The CDR3 loop spans 18 amino acids. The germline gives CDR1 SGHTA, CDR2 FQGNSA. The CDR3 nucleotides read TGTGCCAGCAGCTTAGAATTGCGGGGGCCACCACACACAGATACGCAGTATTTT. The encoded protein is CASSLELRGPPHTDTQYF.

The V call is TRBV4-2, the J call TRBJ2-7, with D perhaps matching TRBD2 (5 bases). Germline V lookup: CDR1 LGHNA, CDR2 YNFKEQ. The CDR3 consists of 14 residues. Between the trimmed V and J ends, which lost 0 bases and 3 bases, there was a span of 9 bases. Written as DNA, the CDR3 is TGTGCCAGCAGCCAAGAGGGGAGTGTCTACGAGCAGTACTTC. Its protein product is CASSQEGSVYEQYF.

This clone was detected once. The chain joins TRBV13 to TRBJ2-5, with D perhaps matching TRBD2 (5 bases). CDR1 is PRHDT, CDR2 FYEKMQ, per germline (reference sequence). The CDR3 has 13 amino acids. With 5 bases removed from V and 0 bases from J, the gap between germline ends came to 7 bases. CDR3 DNA sequence: TGTGCCAGCAGCCCGGGGTACCAAGAGACCCAGTACTTC. The encoded protein is CASSPGYQETQYF.

J is TRBJ1-5 and V is TRBV19; D possibly corresponds to TRBD1 (6 bases). The CDR3 has 15 amino acids. Germline CDR1 LNHDA, CDR2 SQIVND (reference sequence). The germline V and J ends were trimmed by 0 bases and 7 bases, with 13 bases remaining between them. Here the CDR3 reads CASSIDWGAGQPQHF. CDR3 nucleotide sequence: TGTGCCAGTAGTATAGATTGGGGGGCCGGACAGCCCCAGCATTTT.

The CDR3 sequence: CASSSTGFSPLHF. CDR3 sequence (DNA): TGCGCCAGCAGCTCAACAGGGTTCTCACCCCTCCACTTT. The chain combines TRBV5-1 with TRBJ1-6, with a tentative D call TRBD1 (6 bases). Trimming pared 3 bases from V and 10 bases from J, leaving 11 bases between. From germline, CDR1 is SGHRS and CDR2 YFSETQ. The length of the CDR3 is 13 residues.

This clone was seen a single time. The rearrangement joins TRBV19 to TRBJ2-7, with 9 bases matching TRBD1. V lost 6 bases to trimming and J lost 4 bases; unmatched junction nucleotides: 4. Germline CDR1 reads LNHDA; CDR2 reads SQIVND (reference sequence). The CDR3 spans 13 residues. In DNA form, the CDR3 reads TGTGCCAGTAGGACGGGACAGGGATACGAGCAGTACTTC. This sequence encodes CASRTGQGYEQYF.